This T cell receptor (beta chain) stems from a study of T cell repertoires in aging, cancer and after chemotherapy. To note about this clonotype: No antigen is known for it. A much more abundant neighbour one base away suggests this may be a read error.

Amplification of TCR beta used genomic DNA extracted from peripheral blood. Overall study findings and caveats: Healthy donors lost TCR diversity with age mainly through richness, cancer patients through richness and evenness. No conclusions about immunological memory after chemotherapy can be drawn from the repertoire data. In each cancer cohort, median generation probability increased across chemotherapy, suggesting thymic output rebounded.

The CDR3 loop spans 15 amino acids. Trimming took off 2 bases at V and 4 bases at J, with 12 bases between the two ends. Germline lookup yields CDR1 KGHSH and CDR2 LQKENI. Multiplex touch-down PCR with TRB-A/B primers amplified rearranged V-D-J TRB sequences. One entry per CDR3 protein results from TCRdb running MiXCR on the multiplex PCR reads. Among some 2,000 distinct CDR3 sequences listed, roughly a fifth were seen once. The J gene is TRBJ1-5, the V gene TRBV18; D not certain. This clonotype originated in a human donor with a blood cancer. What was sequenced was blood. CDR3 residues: CASSPTGYRNQPQHF. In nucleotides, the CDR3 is TGTGCCAGCTCACCAACGGGCTATAGGAATCAGCCCCAGCATTTT.